These 26 T cell receptor beta chains came from one sample sequenced in a study of cytomegalovirus exposure and HLA in healthy donors. The primer mix had 60 Vbeta and 13 Jbeta primers. Using immunoSEQ multiplex PCR, the repertoire was profiled, and TCRdb retains in-frame clones only, with some absent. The table shows some 110,000 clones, with 70% to 80% occurring only once. Sequenced material: PBMCs. The receptors were sampled from a woman aged 45-59 years in good health and CMV-seropositive.

The J gene is TRBJ1-3, the V gene TRBV7-8; TRBD1 might be the D (5 bases). The germline V gene encodes CDR1 SGHVS and CDR2 FQNEAQ. V shed 2 bases and J shed 0 bases, with 14 bases lying between them. The CDR3 loop spans 17 amino acids. CDR3 DNA: TGTGCCAGCAGCTTACCGGGGACTAGTTTCTCTGGAAACACCATATATTTT. It codes for CASSLPGTSFSGNTIYF.

This chain connects TRBV19 to TRBJ1-1; D may be TRBD1 (6 bases). Germline V gene lookup returns CDR1 LNHDA and CDR2 SQIVND (reference sequence). The CDR3 consists of 13 residues. V lost 5 bases and J 1 base, leaving 8 bases between the germline ends. CDR3 in amino acids: CASSVDRNTEAFF. The CDR3 nucleotides read TGTGCCAGTAGTGTGGACAGGAACACTGAAGCTTTCTTT.

Only one count was recorded for this clone. The chain recombines TRBV27 with TRBJ2-7, with 11 bases aligning to TRBD1. V dropped 5 bases and J dropped 5; count of bases not matched to a gene: 8. Germline CDR1 MNHEY, CDR2 SMNVEV (reference sequence). The CDR3 is 15 residues long. This CDR3 is CASSGQGAPYDEQYF. Here the CDR3 DNA reads TGTGCCAGCAGTGGACAGGGGGCCCCCTATGACGAGCAGTACTTC.

The J gene is TRBJ2-1, the V gene TRBV2; 8 bases agree with TRBD2. The V and J ends lost 2 bases and 8 bases, in that order; junction bases with no gene match: 11. The CDR3 runs to 16 residues. Germline CDR1 SNHLY, CDR2 FYNNEI. The CDR3 nucleotides are TGTGCCAGCAGTGAAATTCGGAGCGGGGGAAAATATGAGCAGTTCTTC. Its translation is CASSEIRSGGKYEQFF.

This clone came up once. The rearrangement joins TRBV4-1 to TRBJ1-5; 7 positions agree with TRBD1. The CDR3 sequence is 17 residues long. J lost 0 bases, V lost 1 base, and 6 bases had no gene match. The germline V gene has CDR1 MGHRA and CDR2 YSYEKL. The DNA of the CDR3 is TGCGCCAGCAGCCAAGTACAGGGGAGTTATAGCAATCAGCCCCAGCATTTT. Translated, it gives CASSQVQGSYSNQPQHF.

V and J are TRBV28 and TRBJ2-1, with 14 bases fitting TRBD2. Germline-derived CDR1 and CDR2 are MDHEN and SYDVKM. The CDR3 loop spans 15 amino acids. V was pared by 6 bases and J by 8 bases, with 6 bases of the junction left unmatched. CDR3 amino acids: CASRTSGLAGDEQFF. The CDR3 DNA reads as TGTGCCAGCAGGACCTCGGGACTAGCGGGAGATGAGCAGTTCTTC.

V is TRBV30 and J is TRBJ1-3, with D possibly TRBD1 on 5 matching bases. The V end lost 3 bases, the J end lost 0 bases, and 15 bases lay between the germline ends. CDR1 GTSNPN and CDR2 SVGIG come from the germline V gene (reference sequence). The length of the CDR3 is 16 residues. DNA of the CDR3: TGTGCCTGGAGCCCCTTCGACAGACACTCTGGAAACACCATATATTTT. Protein sequence: CAWSPFDRHSGNTIYF.

The chain joins TRBV30 to TRBJ2-3; D not certain. In germline, CDR1 is GTSNPN, CDR2 SVGIG (reference sequence). This CDR3 contains 12 residues. V dropped 3 bases and J dropped 5 bases, with 9 bases sitting between them. The chain's CDR3 is CAWSPGRDTQYF. Here the CDR3 DNA reads TGTGCCTGGAGCCCAGGCCGAGATACGCAGTATTTT.

The chain couples TRBV15 to TRBJ2-3; D may be TRBD2 (5 bases). This CDR3 spans 15 amino acids. Germline assignment: CDR1 LNHNV and CDR2 YYDKDF (reference sequence). V was cut by 1 base and J by 3 bases, with 11 bases left in between. DNA for the CDR3: TGTGCCACCAGCAGAGGGGGAGTAGATACAGATACGCAGTATTTT. Encoded protein: CATSRGGVDTDTQYF. Together with reference TRBV15 and TRBJ2-3, the CDR3 gives the full variable domain: DAMVIQNPRYQVTQFGKPVTLSCSQTLNHNVMYWYQQKSSQAPKLLFHYYDKDFNNEADTPDNFQSRRPNTSFCFLDIRSPGLGDTAMYLCATSRGGVDTDTQYFGPGTRLTVL.

This clone appeared once. The chain couples TRBV9 to TRBJ1-1; perhaps TRBD1 as D (6 bases). V was shortened by 0 bases and J by 4 bases, with 16 bases between the two germline ends. Germline CDR1 reads SGDLS; CDR2 reads YYNGEE. The CDR3 is 16 amino acids. The CDR3 here is CASSVDPGGLVTEAFF. DNA for the CDR3: TGTGCCAGCAGCGTAGATCCCGGGGGGCTGGTCACTGAAGCTTTCTTT.

This sequence joins TRBV7-9 and TRBJ2-2, with D perhaps TRBD1 (5 bases). The length of the CDR3 is 15 residues. Trimming took off 3 bases at V and 3 bases at J, with 11 bases between the two ends. Germline loops: CDR1 SEHNR, CDR2 FQNEAQ (reference sequence). DNA for the CDR3: TGTGCCAGCAGCTTTGGTGACAGCCACACCGGGGAGCTGTTTTTT. This encodes CASSFGDSHTGELFF. The entire variable domain, with the rest obtained from reference TRBV7-9 and TRBJ2-2, is as follows: DTGVSQNPRHKITKRGQNVTFRCDPISEHNRLYWYRQTLGQGPEFLTYFQNEAQLEKSRLLSDRFSAERPKGSFSTLEIQRTEQGDSAMYLCASSFGDSHTGELFFGEGSRLTVL.

The V call is TRBV2, the J call TRBJ2-5; 9 nucleotides agree with TRBD2. Germline V CDR1 and CDR2: SNHLY, FYNNEI. V lost 4 bases, J lost 5 bases, and 8 bases stayed unmatched. This CDR3 region has 15 residues. Here the CDR3 DNA reads TGTGCCAGCAGTGCTAGGCGGGAGGGCCCTGAGACCCAGTACTTC. Protein: CASSARREGPETQYF.

V is TRBV5-6 and J is TRBJ2-7, with 10 nucleotides matching TRBD2. This CDR3 is 18 amino acids long. Germline V CDR1 and CDR2: SGHDT, YYEEEE. The V gene end was trimmed by 3 bases and the J gene end by 5 bases; junction bases not matched to a gene: 17. The CDR3 DNA follows: TGTGCCAGCAGCTCCAAGGTTAGAGAGCGGGAGGGCCTCGACGAGCAGTACTTC. Translation: CASSSKVREREGLDEQYF.

J is TRBJ1-1 and V is TRBV5-5, with TRBD1 matching over 7 bases. The CDR3 contains 15 residues. Germline assignment: CDR1 SGHKS and CDR2 YYEKEE (reference sequence). J lost 6 bases, V lost 4 bases, and 12 bases had no gene match. The CDR3 here is CASSPMGQLISEAFF. CDR3 DNA sequence: TGTGCCAGCAGCCCGATGGGACAGTTAATCTCTGAAGCTTTCTTT.

The V call is TRBV27, the J call TRBJ2-7; the match to TRBD1 covers 9 bases. Germline loops: CDR1 MNHEY, CDR2 SMNVEV (reference sequence). The CDR3 is 15 residues long. V shed 5 bases and J 7 bases; nucleotides not matched to a gene: 12. The DNA of the CDR3 is TGTGCCAGCAGTCCATCCGGGACAGGGTCATGGGAGCAGTACTTC. Its translation is CASSPSGTGSWEQYF.

This chain uses TRBV28 with TRBJ1-4; 10 bases align to TRBD1. There are 15 residues in the CDR3. V was pared by 6 bases and J by 5 bases, with 6 bases of the junction left unmatched. Germline-derived CDR1 and CDR2 are MDHEN and SYDVKM. The CDR3 DNA sequence: TGTGCCAGCAGCGAGACAGGGGGCTGGAATGAAAAACTGTTTTTT. Translated, it gives CASSETGGWNEKLFF.

CDR3 sequence (DNA): TGCGCCAGCAGCTTGGGTCTGGGGGGGACCTACGAGCAGTACTTC. It yields the protein CASSLGLGGTYEQYF. The chain combines TRBV5-1 with TRBJ2-5; 7 nucleotides match TRBD2. The DNA end is a closer match to TRBJ2-7, so the J assignment may be wrong. There are 15 residues in the CDR3. The germline V gene encodes CDR1 SGHRS and CDR2 YFSETQ.

This sequence joins TRBV7-8 and TRBJ1-1; a weak D match, TRBD1 (5 bases). Germline V lookup: CDR1 SGHVS, CDR2 FQNEAQ. Trimming took off 4 bases at V and 5 bases at J, with 17 bases between the two ends. The CDR3 has 15 residues. DNA for the CDR3: TGTGCCAGCAGCTCCAATGCGGGGGGGGTAACTGAAGCTTTCTTT. It translates to CASSSNAGGVTEAFF.

About this clone itself: Distinct nucleotide sequences in the sample also encode this CDR3. The chain links TRBV7-7 to TRBJ2-1; weak D call: TRBD1 (5 bases). Trimming shortened V by 1 base and J by 5 bases, and 6 bases separated the two germline ends. The germline gives CDR1 SSHAT, CDR2 FNYEAQ (reference sequence). This CDR3 is built from 13 residues. The DNA of the CDR3 is TGTGCCAGCAGCTTAGGACAGAACAATGAGCAGTTCTTC. It yields the protein CASSLGQNNEQFF.

This chain joins TRBV5-1 and TRBJ1-3; 7 bases are a match to TRBD1. The CDR3 contains 16 residues. The germline V gene encodes CDR1 SGHRS and CDR2 YFSETQ. The ends lost 4 bases at V and 4 bases at J; junction bases unmatched: 11. CDR3 sequence reads: CASSTPLTGPGNTIYF. CDR3 coding DNA: TGCGCCAGCAGCACGCCACTGACAGGGCCCGGAAACACCATATATTTT.

The chain couples TRBV6-5 to TRBJ1-5; 7 bases match TRBD1. The germline gives CDR1 MNHEY, CDR2 SVGAGI. This CDR3 is 14 amino acids long. Germline trimming cut 6 bases from V and 2 bases from J; bases unmatched to any gene: 4. This CDR3 is CASRPGTGNQPQHF. CDR3 bases: TGTGCCAGCAGACCCGGGACAGGCAATCAGCCCCAGCATTTT.

The V call is TRBV29-1, the J call TRBJ2-1, with D possibly matching TRBD2 (5 bases). Germline assignment: CDR1 SQVTM and CDR2 ANQGSEA. Deletions cut 6 bases from V and 0 bases from J, with 9 bases between. CDR3 length: 13 amino acids. The CDR3 reads CSVRRDSYNEQFF. The CDR3 DNA follows: TGCAGCGTCCGCCGGGACTCCTACAATGAGCAGTTCTTC.

The genes are TRBV18 and TRBJ2-3; the match to TRBD1 covers 8 bases. CDR3 length: 14 residues. With V trimmed by 4 bases and J by 2 bases, 2 bases remained unmatched. CDR1 and CDR2 from the germline V gene are KGHSH and LQKENI. The CDR3 nucleotides read TGTGCCAGCTCACTGGGACAGGACACAGATACGCAGTATTTT. This sequence encodes CASSLGQDTDTQYF.

The chain is built from TRBV7-9 and TRBJ2-7; TRBD2 matches 12 bases. With 0 bases clipped from V and 4 bases from J, the junction kept 1 base outside the gene matches. CDR3 length equals 15 residues. In germline, CDR1 is SEHNR, CDR2 FQNEAQ (reference sequence). DNA of the CDR3: TGTGCCAGCAGCTTAGCCGGGACTAGCGGGTACGAGCAGTACTTC. This encodes CASSLAGTSGYEQYF.

The V and J genes are TRBV6-1 and TRBJ1-1; D gene unclear. CDR1 and CDR2 (germline): MNHNS, SASEGT. This CDR3 spans 13 amino acids. Trimming removed 6 bases at V and 0 bases at J, with 8 bases between. CDR3 sequence: CASSPSVNTEAFF. In DNA, the CDR3 is TGTGCCAGCAGCCCGTCAGTGAACACTGAAGCTTTCTTT.

This rearrangement joins TRBV6-4 to TRBJ2-1; TRBD2 agrees at 9 bases. Germline loops: CDR1 MRHNA, CDR2 SNTAGT. The CDR3 contains 15 residues. Trimming at V came to 3 bases and at J to 7 bases, leaving 7 bases not matched to a gene. CDR3 amino acids: CASSEQAGGRNEQFF. DNA of the CDR3: TGTGCCAGCAGTGAACAAGCGGGGGGCAGGAATGAGCAGTTCTTC.